This T cell receptor beta chain was captured by sequencing in a study of CD8 T cells in Susac syndrome. TCR beta sequencing was performed on blood CD8+ and CD4+ T cells. The CDR3 covers 16 residues. The trim removed 6 bases at V and 7 bases at J, leaving 11 bases unmatched. Germline assignment: CDR1 SGHTA and CDR2 FQGNSA. RNA totalling about 0.5 to 1 ug underwent reverse transcription with random hexamers. TCRdb reprocessed the immunoSEQ multiplex PCR reads via MiXCR and lists one record per CDR3 protein. The sample holds some 180,000 distinct CDR3 sequences, 90% to 95% seen once. Specimen: CD4+ T cells from PBMCs. This TCR was recovered from a human donor with Susac syndrome. The J gene is TRBJ2-1, the V gene TRBV7-2, with 11 nucleotides matching TRBD2. This chain's CDR3 is CASRDLSGRAGNEQFF. The CDR3 DNA reads as TGTGCCAGCAGGGACCTTAGCGGGAGGGCCGGAAATGAGCAGTTCTTC. Looking up the rest from reference TRBV7-2 and TRBJ2-1 gives the full variable domain: GAGVSQSPSNKVTEKGKDVELRCDPISGHTALYWYRQSLGQGLEFLIYFQGNSAPDKSGLPSDRFSAERTGGSVSTLTIQRTQQEDSAVYLCASRDLSGRAGNEQFFGPGTRLTVL.